This T cell receptor beta chain was sequenced in a study of tumor-infiltrating lymphocytes in primary liver carcinoma. The germline V gene encodes CDR1 ENHRY and CDR2 SYGVKD. The CDR3 contains 13 residues. V lost 7 bases to trimming and J lost 4 bases, with 14 bases between them. TCR beta cDNA was prepared out of roughly 0.45 ug total RNA by means of a constant-region primer. Slightly modified ARM-PCR served as the procedure for the TCR beta libraries. These libraries came from three rounds of nested multiplex PCR. Primers for the first two PCR rounds were TRBV1-TRBV30 forward primers and a C-beta reverse primer (about 9 cycles per round). TCRdb analysed the multiplex PCR reads with MiXCR anew, one entry per CDR3 protein. The data show roughly 120,000 distinct CDR3 sequences, under 70% seen once. Investigators took RNA and DNA out together from roughly 21-30 mg of unsorted bulk tissue. This clonotype has ten or more counts.

This rearrangement joins TRBV10-3 to TRBJ2-7; D ambiguous. This TCR was recovered from a woman aged 60-75 years with primary liver carcinoma and hepatitis B virus infection. The sequenced sample was tumor-adjacent normal liver tissue. The CDR3 nucleotides read TGTGCCATCACCAAGGAAAGCGCGTACGAGCAGTACTTC. Translation: CAITKESAYEQYF.